This T cell receptor beta chain was sequenced in a study of chemoradiotherapy in HPV16-positive cancers. Method: immunoSEQ multiplex PCR; TCRdb's copy keeps in-frame clones and lacks some. The sample contains about 32,000 clones, more than 70% of which appear only once. The CDR3 loop spans 16 amino acids. CDR1 is MNHNS, CDR2 SASEGT, per germline. V dropped 2 bases and J dropped 5; count of bases not matched to a gene: 11. The clonotype originates from a human donor with HPV-associated anogenital cancer. The chain links TRBV6-1 to TRBJ2-5, with TRBD1 identical over 7 bases. The sequenced sample was blood, obtained from a patient who underwent chemoradiotherapy. CDR3 sequence: CASSEWAPTGTETQYF. DNA of the CDR3: TGTGCCAGCAGTGAATGGGCGCCGACAGGGACGGAGACCCAGTACTTC.